Shown below are 3 T cell receptor beta chains from a single sample sequenced in a study of identical twins. TCRdb processed the 5' RACE reads anew with MiXCR; each CDR3 protein has one entry. The repertoire includes approximately 250,000 distinct CDR3 sequences, about 6.7% of them detected once, and more than 12% sits in the top ten. The same sample was also studied in work on T cells expressing NK-cell markers.

Input material: CD8+ T cells sorted from blood. The receptor set was obtained from a woman aged 18-30 years in good health.

This clonotype was picked up a small number of times. The chain combines TRBV27 with TRBJ1-2; possibly TRBD1 for D (5 bases). CDR1 is MNHEY and CDR2 is SMNVEV in the germline V gene (reference sequence). V lost 4 bases, J lost 3 bases, and 15 bases lay in between. This CDR3 is 15 amino acids long. CDR3 amino acids: CASSYKGPPDYGYTF. The DNA for the CDR3 is TGTGCCAGCAGTTACAAGGGGCCCCCAGACTATGGCTACACCTTC.

This clonotype appeared a few times. The V call is TRBV9, the J call TRBJ2-3; D not resolved. Trimming removed 3 bases at V and 2 bases at J, with 4 bases between. Germline CDR1 SGDLS, CDR2 YYNGEE. This CDR3 has 12 residues. CDR3 protein: CASSELTDTQYF. CDR3 DNA: TGTGCCAGCAGCGAACTCACAGATACGCAGTATTTT.

This clonotype has more than one count but fewer than ten. The chain carries TRBV29-1 and TRBJ1-1; no clear D. V was pared by 0 bases and J by 0 bases, with 14 bases between. The CDR3 length is 16 residues. The germline CDR1 and CDR2 sequences are SQVTM and ANQGSEA. The CDR3 DNA is TGCAGCGTTGAAGAGTCTGCGGTGATGGTGAACACTGAAGCTTTCTTT. Encoded protein: CSVEESAVMVNTEAFF.